This TCR beta chain was found in a study of CXCR3-negative and CXCR3-positive naive CD8 T cells. Naive CD8+ T cells showed a CD45RO-CCR7+CD27+CD95- phenotype. The libraries of TRB cDNA were prepared using 5' RACE with UMI labels. TCRdb reanalyzed the 5' RACE reads and collapses them to one entry per CDR3 protein, without DNA. The table for this sample gives about 45,000 distinct CDR3 sequences. Sequencing input: naive CXCR3- CD8+ T cells from blood. Subset: CD45RO-CCR7+CD27+CD95- naive CD8+ T cells lacking CXCR3 (TNR3-). This sequence originates from a human donor in good health. Some clones in this sample may be carry-over from other donors' samples.

The CDR3 sequence: CASSVGGGTSQYF. The rearrangement joins TRBV9 to TRBJ2-3; without DNA, the TCRdb call of TRBD1 cannot be checked. CDR3 size: 13 residues. The germline gives CDR1 SGDLS, CDR2 YYNGEE. Variable domain in full (rest from reference TRBV9 and TRBJ2-3): DSGVTQTPKHLITATGQRVTLRCSPRSGDLSVYWYQQSLDQGLQFLIQYYNGEERAKGNILERFSAQQFPDLHSELNLSSLELGDSALYFCASSVGGGTSQYFGPGTRLTVL.